This T cell receptor (beta chain) was recovered during a study of T-cell reconstitution after alpha-beta-depleted transplantation in children. This clonotype has at least ten counts. TCRbeta library construction was performed incorporating unique molecular identifiers. TCRdb reprocessed the PCR reads via MiXCR and lists one record per CDR3 protein. The profile shows around 500,000 distinct CDR3 sequences, around 13% of them singletons. With 0 bases removed from V and 2 bases from J, the gap between germline ends came to 7 bases. The CDR3 is made up of 14 amino acids. Germline lookup yields CDR1 SGHRS and CDR2 YFSETQ.

This sequence joins TRBV5-1 and TRBJ2-3; no reliable D call. The sample here was PBMCs from the stem cell graft donor, taken from the stem cell graft. The TCR sequence derives from a human donor who donated a stem cell graft to a child with combined immunodeficiency. CDR3 sequence reads: CASSLVRITDTQYF. DNA for the CDR3: TGCGCCAGCAGCTTGGTTAGGATCACAGATACGCAGTATTTT.